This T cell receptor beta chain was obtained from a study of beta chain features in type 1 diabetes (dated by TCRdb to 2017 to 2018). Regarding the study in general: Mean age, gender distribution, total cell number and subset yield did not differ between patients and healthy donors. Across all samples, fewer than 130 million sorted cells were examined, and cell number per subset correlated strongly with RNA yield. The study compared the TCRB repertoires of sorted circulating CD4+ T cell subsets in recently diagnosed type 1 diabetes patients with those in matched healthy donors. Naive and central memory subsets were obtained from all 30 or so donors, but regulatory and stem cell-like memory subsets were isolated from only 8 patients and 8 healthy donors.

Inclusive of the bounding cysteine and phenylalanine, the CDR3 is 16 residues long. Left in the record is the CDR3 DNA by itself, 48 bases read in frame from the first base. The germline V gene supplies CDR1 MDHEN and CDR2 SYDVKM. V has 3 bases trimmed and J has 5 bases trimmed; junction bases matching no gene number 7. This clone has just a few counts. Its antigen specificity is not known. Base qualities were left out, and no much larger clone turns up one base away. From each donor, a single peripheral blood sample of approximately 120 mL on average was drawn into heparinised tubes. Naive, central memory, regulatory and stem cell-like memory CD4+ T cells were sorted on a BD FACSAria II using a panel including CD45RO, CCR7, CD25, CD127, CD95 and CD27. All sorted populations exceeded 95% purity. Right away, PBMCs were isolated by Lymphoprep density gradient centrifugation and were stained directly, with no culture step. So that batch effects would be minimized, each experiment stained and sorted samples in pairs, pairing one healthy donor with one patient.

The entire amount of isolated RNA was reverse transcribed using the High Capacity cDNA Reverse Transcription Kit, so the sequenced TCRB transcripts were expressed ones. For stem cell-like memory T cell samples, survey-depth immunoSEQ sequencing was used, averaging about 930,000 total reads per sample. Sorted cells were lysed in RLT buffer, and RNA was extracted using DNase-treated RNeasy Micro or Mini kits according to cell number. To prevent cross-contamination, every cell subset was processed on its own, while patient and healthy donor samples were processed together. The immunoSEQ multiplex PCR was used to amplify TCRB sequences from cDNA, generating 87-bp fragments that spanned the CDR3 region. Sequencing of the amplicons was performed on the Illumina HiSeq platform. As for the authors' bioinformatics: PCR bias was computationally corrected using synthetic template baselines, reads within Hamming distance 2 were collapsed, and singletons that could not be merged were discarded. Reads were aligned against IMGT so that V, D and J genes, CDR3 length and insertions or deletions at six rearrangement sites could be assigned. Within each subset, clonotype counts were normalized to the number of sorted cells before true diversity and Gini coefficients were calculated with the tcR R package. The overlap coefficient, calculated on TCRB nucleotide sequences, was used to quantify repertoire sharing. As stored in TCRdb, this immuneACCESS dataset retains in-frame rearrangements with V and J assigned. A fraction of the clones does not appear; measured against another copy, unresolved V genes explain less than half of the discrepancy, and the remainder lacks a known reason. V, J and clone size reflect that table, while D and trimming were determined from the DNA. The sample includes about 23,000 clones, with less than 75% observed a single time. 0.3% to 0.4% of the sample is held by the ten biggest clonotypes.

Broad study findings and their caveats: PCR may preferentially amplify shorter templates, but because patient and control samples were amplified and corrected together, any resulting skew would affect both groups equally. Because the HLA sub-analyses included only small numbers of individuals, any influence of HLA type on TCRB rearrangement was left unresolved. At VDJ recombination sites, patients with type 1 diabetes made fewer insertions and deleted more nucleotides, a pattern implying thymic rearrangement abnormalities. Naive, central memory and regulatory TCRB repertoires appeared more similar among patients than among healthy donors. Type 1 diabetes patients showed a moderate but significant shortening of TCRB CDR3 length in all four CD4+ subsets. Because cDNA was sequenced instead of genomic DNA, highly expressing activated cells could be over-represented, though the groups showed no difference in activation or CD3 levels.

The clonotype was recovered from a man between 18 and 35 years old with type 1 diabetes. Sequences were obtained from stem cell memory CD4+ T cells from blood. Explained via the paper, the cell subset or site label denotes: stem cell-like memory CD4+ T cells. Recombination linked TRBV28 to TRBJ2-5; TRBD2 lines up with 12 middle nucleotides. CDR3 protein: CASSFLAGGPSETQYF. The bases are TGTGCCAGCAGTTTCCTAGCGGGAGGGCCAAGCGAGACCCAGTACTTC. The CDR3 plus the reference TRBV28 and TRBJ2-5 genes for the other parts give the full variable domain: DVKVTQSSRYLVKRTGEKVFLECVQDMDHENMFWYRQDPGLGLRLIYFSYDVKMKEKGDIPEGYSVSREKKERFSLILESASTNQTSMYLCASSFLAGGPSETQYFGPGTRLLVL.